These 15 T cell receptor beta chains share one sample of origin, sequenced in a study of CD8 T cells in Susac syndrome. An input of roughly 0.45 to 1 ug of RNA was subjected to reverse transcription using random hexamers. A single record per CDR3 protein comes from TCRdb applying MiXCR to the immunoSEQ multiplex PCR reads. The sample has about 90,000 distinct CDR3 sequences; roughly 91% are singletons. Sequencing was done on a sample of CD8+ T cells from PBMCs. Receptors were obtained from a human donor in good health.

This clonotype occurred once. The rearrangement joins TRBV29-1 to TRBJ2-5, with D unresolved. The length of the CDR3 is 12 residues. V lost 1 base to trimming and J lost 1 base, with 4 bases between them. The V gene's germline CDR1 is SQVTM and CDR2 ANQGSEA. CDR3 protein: CSVEGFQETQYF. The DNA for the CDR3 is TGCAGCGTTGAAGGGTTCCAAGAGACCCAGTACTTC.

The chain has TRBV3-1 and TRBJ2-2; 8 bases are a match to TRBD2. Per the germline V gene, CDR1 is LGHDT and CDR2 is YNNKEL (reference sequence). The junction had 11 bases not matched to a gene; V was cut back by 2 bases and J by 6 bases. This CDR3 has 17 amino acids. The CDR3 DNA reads TGTGCCAGCAGCCAACTTCGGGGGGGGGTCCTCGCCGGGGAGCTGTTTTTT. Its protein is CASSQLRGGVLAGELFF. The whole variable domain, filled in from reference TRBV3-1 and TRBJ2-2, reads DTAVSQTPKYLVTQMGNDKSIKCEQNLGHDTMYWYKQDSKKFLKIMFSYNNKELIINETVPNRFSPKSPDKAHLNLHINSLELGDSAVYFCASSQLRGGVLAGELFFGEGSRLTVL.

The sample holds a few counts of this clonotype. This CDR3 reads CASSRDREETQYF. The CDR3 nucleotides are TGTGCCAGCAGCCGGGACAGGGAAGAGACCCAGTACTTC. The chain carries TRBV5-6 and TRBJ2-5, with 9 bases fitting TRBD1. This CDR3 region has 13 residues. After removal of 4 bases from V and 3 bases from J, the junction contained 1 base not matched to a gene. CDR1 is SGHDT and CDR2 is YYEEEE in the germline V gene.

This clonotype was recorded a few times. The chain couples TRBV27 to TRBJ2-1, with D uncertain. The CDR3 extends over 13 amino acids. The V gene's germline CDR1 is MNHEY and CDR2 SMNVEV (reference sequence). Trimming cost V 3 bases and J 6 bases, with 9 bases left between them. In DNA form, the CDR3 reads TGTGCCAGCAGTTTGGGTGGTATCAATGAGCAGTTCTTC. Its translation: CASSLGGINEQFF.

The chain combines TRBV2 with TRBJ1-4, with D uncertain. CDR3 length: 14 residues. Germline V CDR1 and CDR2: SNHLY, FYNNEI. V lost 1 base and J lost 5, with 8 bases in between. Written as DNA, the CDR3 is TGTGCCAGCAGTGAAGTGACGGTCAATGAAAAACTGTTTTTT. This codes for CASSEVTVNEKLFF.

The CDR3 DNA reads as TGTGCCAGCAGCATAGATCGGGACATTCAGTACTTC. Protein product: CASSIDRDIQYF. The rearrangement links TRBV5-6 to TRBJ2-4, with D unresolved. This CDR3 has 12 amino acids. CDR1 and CDR2 (germline): SGHDT, YYEEEE. V was shortened by 4 bases and J by 8 bases, with 10 bases between the two germline ends.

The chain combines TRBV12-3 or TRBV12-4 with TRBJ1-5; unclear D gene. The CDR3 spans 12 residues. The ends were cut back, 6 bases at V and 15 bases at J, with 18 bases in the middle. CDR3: CASSLGIGNPHF. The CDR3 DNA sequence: TGTGCCAGCAGCCTAGGGATAGGCAACCCGCATTTT.

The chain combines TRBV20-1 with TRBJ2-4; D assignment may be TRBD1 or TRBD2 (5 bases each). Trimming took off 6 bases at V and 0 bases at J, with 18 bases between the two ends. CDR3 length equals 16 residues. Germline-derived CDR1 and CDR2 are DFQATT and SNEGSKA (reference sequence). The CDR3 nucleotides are TGCAGTGCCGACGAAGGGGACCAATTAGCCAAAAACATTCAGTACTTC. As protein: CSADEGDQLAKNIQYF.

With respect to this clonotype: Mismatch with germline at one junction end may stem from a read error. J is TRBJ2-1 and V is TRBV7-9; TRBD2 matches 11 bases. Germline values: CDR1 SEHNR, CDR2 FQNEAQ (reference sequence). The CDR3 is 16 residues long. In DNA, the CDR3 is TGTGCCAGCGCACTGAATAGCGGGGGGGCCTATAATGAGCAGTTCTTC. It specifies CASALNSGGAYNEQFF.

DNA for the CDR3: TGTGCCAGCCGACCGCAGGGTTCCTACGAGCAGTACTTC. It encodes CASRPQGSYEQYF. V is TRBV5-6 and J is TRBJ2-7; TRBD1 is a possible D gene (5 bases). Germline V gene sequence: CDR1 SGHDT, CDR2 YYEEEE. V lost 7 bases and J 1 base, leaving 12 bases between the germline ends. The CDR3 totals 13 residues.

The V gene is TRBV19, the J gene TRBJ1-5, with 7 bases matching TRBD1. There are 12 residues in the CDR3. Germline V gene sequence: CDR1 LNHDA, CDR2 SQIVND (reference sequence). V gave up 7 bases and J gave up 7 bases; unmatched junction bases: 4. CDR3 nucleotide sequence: TGTGCCAGTAAACAGGGGAGCCAGCCCCAGCATTTT. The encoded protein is CASKQGSQPQHF.

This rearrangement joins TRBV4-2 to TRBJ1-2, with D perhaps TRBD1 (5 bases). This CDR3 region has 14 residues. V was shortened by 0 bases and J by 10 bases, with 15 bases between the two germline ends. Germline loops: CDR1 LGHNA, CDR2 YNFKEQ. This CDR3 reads CASSQDRGQAYYTF. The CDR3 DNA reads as TGTGCCAGCAGCCAAGATCGGGGCCAGGCATACTACACCTTC.

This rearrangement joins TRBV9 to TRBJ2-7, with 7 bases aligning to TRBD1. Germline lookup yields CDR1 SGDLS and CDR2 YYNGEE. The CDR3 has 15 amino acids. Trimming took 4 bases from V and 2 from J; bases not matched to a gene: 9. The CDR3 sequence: CASSPAGTAAYEQYF. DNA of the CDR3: TGTGCCAGCAGCCCAGCCGGGACAGCGGCCTACGAGCAGTACTTC.

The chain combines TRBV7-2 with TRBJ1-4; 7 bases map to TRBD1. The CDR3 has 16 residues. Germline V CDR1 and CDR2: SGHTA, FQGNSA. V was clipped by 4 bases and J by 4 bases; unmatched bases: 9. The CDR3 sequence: CASSSSRDSNNEKLFF. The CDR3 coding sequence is TGTGCCAGCAGCTCCTCGAGGGACAGCAATAATGAAAAACTGTTTTTT.

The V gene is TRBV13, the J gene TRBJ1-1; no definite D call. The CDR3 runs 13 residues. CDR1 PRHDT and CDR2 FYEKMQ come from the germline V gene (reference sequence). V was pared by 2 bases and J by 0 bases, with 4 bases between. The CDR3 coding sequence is TGTGCCAGCAGCTTACGGTTGAACACTGAAGCTTTCTTT. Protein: CASSLRLNTEAFF.